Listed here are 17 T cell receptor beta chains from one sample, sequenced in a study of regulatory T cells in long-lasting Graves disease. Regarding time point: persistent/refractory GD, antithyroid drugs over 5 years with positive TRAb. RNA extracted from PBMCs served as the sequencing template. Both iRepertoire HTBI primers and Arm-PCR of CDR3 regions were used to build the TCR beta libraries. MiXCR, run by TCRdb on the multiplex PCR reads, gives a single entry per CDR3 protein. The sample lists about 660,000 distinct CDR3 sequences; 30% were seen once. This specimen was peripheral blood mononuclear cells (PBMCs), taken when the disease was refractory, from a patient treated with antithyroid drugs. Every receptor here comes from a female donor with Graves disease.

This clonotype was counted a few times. In nucleotides, the CDR3 is TGTGCCAGCGGTCAGAGGGTCTATGGCTACACCTTC. This translates into CASGQRVYGYTF. This chain joins TRBV12-3 or TRBV12-4 and TRBJ1-2; no firm D call. V lost 8 bases and J 4 bases, leaving 11 bases between the germline ends. CDR3 size: 12 residues.

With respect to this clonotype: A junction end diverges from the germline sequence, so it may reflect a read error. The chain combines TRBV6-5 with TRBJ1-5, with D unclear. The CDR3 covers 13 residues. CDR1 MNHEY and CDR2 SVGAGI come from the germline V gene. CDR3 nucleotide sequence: TGTGCCAGCAGTTACCGAGGGAATCAGCCCCGGCATTTT. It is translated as CASSYRGNQPRHF.

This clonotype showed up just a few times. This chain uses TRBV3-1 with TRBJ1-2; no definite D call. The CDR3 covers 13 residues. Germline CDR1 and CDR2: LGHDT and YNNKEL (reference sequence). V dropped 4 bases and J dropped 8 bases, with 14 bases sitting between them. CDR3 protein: CASSPTTGRGYTF. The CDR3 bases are TGTGCCAGCAGCCCAACAACGGGTCGCGGCTACACCTTC.

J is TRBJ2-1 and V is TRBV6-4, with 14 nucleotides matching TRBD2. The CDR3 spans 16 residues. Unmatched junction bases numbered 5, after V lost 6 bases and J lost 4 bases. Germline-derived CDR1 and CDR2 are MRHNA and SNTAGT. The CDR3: CASSSGTSGGYNEQFF. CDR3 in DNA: TGTGCCAGCAGCAGTGGGACTAGCGGGGGTTACAATGAGCAGTTCTTC.

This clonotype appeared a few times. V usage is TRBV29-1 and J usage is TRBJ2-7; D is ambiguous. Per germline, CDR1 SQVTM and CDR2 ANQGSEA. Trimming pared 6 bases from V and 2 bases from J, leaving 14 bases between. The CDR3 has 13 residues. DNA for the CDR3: TGCAGCGTCGACCGAGTCTTTACCTACGAGCAGTACTTC. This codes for CSVDRVFTYEQYF.

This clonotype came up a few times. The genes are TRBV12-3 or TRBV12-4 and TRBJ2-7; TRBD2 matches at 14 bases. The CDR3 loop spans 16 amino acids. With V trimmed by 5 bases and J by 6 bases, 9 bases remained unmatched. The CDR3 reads CASSPMGTSGSPEQYF. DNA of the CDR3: TGTGCCAGCAGTCCCATGGGGACTAGCGGGAGTCCCGAGCAGTACTTC.

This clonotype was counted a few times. The CDR3: CASSFTGQAESYNSPLHF. The CDR3 nucleotides are TGTGCCAGCAGTTTCACGGGACAGGCAGAGTCCTATAATTCACCCCTCCACTTT. The chain employs TRBV28 and TRBJ1-6; 8 positions agree with TRBD1. The V gene's germline CDR1 is MDHEN and CDR2 SYDVKM. Trimming cost V 3 bases and J 1 base; bases outside gene matches: 8. CDR3 length: 18 amino acids. Using reference TRBV28 and TRBJ1-6 for the parts outside the CDR3, the full variable domain is DVKVTQSSRYLVKRTGEKVFLECVQDMDHENMFWYRQDPGLGLRLIYFSYDVKMKEKGDIPEGYSVSREKKERFSLILESASTNQTSMYLCASSFTGQAESYNSPLHFGNGTRLTVT.

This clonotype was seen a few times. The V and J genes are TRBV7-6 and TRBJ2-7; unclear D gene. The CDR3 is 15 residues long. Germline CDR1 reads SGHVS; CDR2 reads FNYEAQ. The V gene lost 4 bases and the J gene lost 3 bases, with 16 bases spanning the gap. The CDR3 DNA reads TGTGCCAGCAGCTCCCTAAATTTCCCCTACTACGAGCAGTACTTC. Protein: CASSSLNFPYYEQYF. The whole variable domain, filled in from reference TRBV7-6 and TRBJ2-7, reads GAGVSQSPRYKVTKRGQDVALRCDPISGHVSLYWYRQALGQGPEFLTYFNYEAQQDKSGLPNDRFSAERPEGSISTLTIQRTEQRDSAMYRCASSSLNFPYYEQYFGPGTRLTVT.

The CDR3 region is CASSFTDNEQFF. As DNA, the CDR3 is TGTGCCAGCAGCTTTACAGACAATGAGCAGTTCTTC. This chain links TRBV7-2 with TRBJ2-1; D is undetermined. V lost 3 bases and J 5 bases, leaving 5 bases between the germline ends. This CDR3 has 12 residues. Germline V gene lookup returns CDR1 SGHTA and CDR2 FQGNSA.

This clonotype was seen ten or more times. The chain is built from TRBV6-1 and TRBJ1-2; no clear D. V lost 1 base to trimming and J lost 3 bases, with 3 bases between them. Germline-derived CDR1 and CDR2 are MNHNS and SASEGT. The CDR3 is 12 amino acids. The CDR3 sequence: CASSEGHYGYTF. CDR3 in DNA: TGTGCCAGCAGTGAAGGACACTATGGCTACACCTTC.

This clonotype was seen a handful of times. CDR3 amino acids: CASSLSNAGELFF. Written as DNA, the CDR3 is TGTGCCAGCAGTTTAAGTAATGCCGGGGAGCTGTTTTTT. The rearrangement joins TRBV12-3 or TRBV12-4 to TRBJ2-2; D remains ambiguous. The V end was cut by 2 bases, the J end by 6 bases, with 7 bases between. This CDR3 spans 13 amino acids.

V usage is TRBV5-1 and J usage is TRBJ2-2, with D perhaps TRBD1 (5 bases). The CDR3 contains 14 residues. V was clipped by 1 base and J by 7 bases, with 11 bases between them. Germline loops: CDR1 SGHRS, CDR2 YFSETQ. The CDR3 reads CASSLLGVSGELFF. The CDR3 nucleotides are TGCGCCAGCAGCTTGTTAGGGGTCAGCGGGGAGCTGTTTTTT.

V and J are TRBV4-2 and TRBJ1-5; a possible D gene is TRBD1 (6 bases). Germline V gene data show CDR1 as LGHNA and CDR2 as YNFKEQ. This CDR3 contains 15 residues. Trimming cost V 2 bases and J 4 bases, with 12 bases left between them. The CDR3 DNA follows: TGTGCCAGCAGCCAATTTACAGGGACGAATCAGCCCCAGCATTTT. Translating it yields CASSQFTGTNQPQHF.

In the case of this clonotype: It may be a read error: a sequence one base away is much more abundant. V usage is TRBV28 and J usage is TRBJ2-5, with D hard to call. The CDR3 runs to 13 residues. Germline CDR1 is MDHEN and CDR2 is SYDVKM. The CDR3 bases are TGTGCCTGCAGTGCGGCGCTAGACGGGACCCAGTACTTC. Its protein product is CACSAALDGTQYF. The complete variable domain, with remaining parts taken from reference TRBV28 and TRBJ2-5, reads DVKVTQSSRYLVKRTGEKVFLECVQDMDHENMFWYRQDPGLGLRLIYFSYDVKMKEKGDIPEGYSVSREKKERFSLILESASTNQTSMYLCACSAALDGTQYFGPGTRLLVL.

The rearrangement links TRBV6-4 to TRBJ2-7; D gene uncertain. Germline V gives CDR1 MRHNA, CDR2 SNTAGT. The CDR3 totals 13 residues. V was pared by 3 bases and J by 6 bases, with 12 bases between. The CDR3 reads CASSETSRVEQYF. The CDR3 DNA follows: TGTGCCAGCAGTGAAACGTCTAGGGTCGAGCAGTACTTC.

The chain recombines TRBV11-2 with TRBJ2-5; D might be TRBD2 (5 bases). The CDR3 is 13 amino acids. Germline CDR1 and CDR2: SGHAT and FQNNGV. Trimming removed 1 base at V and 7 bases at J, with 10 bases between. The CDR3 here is CASSLVTRGTQYF. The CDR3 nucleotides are TGTGCCAGCAGCTTAGTAACCCGGGGGACCCAGTACTTC.

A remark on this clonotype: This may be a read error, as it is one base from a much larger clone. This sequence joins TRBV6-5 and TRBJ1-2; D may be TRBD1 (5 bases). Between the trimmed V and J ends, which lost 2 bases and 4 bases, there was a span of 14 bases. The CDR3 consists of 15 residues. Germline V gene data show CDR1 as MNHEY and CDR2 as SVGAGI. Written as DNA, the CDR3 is TGTGCCAGCAGTTACGGGATACAGGTTGCCTATGGCTACACCTTC. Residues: CASSYGIQVAYGYTF.